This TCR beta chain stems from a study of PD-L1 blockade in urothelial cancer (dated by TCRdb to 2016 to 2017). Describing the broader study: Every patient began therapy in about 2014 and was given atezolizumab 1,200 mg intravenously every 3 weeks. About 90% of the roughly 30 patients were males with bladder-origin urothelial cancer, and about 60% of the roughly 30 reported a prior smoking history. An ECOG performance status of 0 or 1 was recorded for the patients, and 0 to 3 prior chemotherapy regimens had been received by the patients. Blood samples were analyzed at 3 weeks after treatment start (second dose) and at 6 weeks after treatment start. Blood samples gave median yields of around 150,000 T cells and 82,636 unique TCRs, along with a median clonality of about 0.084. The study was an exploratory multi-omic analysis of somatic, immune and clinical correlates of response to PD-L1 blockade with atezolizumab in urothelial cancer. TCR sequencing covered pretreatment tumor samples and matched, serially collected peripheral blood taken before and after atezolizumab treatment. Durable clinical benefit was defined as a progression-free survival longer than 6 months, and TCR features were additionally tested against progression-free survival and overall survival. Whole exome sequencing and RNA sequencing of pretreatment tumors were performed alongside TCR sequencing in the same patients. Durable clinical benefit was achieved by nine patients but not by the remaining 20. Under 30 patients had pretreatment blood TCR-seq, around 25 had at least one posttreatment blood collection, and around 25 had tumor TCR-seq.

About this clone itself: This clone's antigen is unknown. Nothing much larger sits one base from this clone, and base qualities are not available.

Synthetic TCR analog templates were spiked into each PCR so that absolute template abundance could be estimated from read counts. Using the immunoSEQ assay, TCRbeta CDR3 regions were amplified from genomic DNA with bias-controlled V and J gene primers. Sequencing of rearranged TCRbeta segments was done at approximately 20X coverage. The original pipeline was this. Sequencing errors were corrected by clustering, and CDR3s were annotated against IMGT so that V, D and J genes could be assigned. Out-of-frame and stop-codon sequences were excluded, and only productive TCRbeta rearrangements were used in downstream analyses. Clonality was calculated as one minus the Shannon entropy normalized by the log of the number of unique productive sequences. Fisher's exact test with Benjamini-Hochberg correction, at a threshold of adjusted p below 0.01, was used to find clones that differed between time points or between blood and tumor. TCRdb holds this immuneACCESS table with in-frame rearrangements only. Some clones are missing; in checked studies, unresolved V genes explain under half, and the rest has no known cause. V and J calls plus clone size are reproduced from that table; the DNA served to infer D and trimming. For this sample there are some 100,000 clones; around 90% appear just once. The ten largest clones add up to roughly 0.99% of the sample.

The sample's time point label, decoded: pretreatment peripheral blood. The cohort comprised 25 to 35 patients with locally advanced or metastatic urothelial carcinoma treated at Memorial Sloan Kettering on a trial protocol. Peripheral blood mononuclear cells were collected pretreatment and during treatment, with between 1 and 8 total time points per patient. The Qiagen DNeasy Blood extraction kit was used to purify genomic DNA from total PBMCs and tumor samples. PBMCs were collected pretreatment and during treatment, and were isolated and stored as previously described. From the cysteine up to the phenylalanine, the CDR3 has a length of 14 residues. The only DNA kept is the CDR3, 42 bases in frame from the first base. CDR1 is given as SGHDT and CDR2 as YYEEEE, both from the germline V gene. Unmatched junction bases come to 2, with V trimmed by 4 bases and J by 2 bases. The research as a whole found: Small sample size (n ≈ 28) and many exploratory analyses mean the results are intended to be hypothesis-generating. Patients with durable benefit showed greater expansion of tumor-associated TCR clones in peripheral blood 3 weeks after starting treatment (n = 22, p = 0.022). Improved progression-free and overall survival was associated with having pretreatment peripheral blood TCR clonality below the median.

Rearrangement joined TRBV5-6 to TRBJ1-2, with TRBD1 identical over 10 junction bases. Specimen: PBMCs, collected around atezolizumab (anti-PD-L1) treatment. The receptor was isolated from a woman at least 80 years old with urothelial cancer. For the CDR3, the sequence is CASSPGQGNYGYTF. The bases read TGTGCCAGCAGCCCGGGACAGGGGAACTATGGCTACACCTTC.